The 12 T cell receptor beta chains below were found in one sample sequenced in a study of blood T cell repertoires in COVID-19. Clones were read by immunoSEQ multiplex PCR, and TCRdb kept only the in-frame ones, dropping some. The sample lists some 230,000 clones; around 86% were seen once. The sequenced sample was peripheral blood. These receptors all come from a woman of 80 years or more with COVID-19, enrolled during active disease.

V usage is TRBV5-4 and J usage is TRBJ1-5; no clear D gene. Per germline, CDR1 SGHNT and CDR2 YYREEE (reference sequence). This CDR3 is built from 14 residues. Trimming took 2 bases from V and 6 from J, leaving 12 bases between them. The CDR3 here is CASSFAGAGQPQHF. The CDR3 bases are TGTGCCAGCAGCTTTGCAGGAGCGGGTCAGCCCCAGCATTTT.

This chain uses TRBV9 with TRBJ2-7; D possibly corresponds to TRBD1 (6 bases). The V gene's germline CDR1 is SGDLS and CDR2 YYNGEE. The CDR3 sequence is 15 residues long. Trimming pared 0 bases from V and 0 bases from J, leaving 10 bases between. The CDR3 region is CASSVGGQSSYEQYF. The CDR3 DNA is TGTGCCAGCAGCGTAGGAGGACAGAGCTCCTACGAGCAGTACTTC.

The chain links TRBV1 to TRBJ1-5; the table names TRBD1, a call not compared with the DNA. TRBV1 has pseudogene status. This CDR3 is built from 18 residues. The CDR3 DNA reads TGCACCAGCAGCCAAGATACACAGGTTGGGGCGTGCAATCAGCCCCAGCATTTT. This sequence encodes CTSSQDTQVGACNQPQHF.

The gene calls are TRBV24-1 and TRBJ1-1; 7 nucleotides line up with TRBD1. The CDR3 contains 16 residues. The junction had 16 bases not matched to a gene; V was cut back by 5 bases and J by 8 bases. CDR1 is KGHDR, CDR2 SFDVKD, per germline. In DNA form, the CDR3 reads TGTGCCACCAGTGCCCCTTCCGGGACAGATGAACACGAAGCTTTCTTT. Translating it yields CATSAPSGTDEHEAFF.

The J gene is TRBJ2-3, the V gene TRBV20-1; the D gene is possibly TRBD2 (6 bases). Germline V gives CDR1 DFQATT, CDR2 SNEGSKA (reference sequence). V was pared by 3 bases and J by 4 bases, with 14 bases between. The CDR3 consists of 14 residues. CDR3 in amino acids: CSASAGGGPDTQYF. CDR3 bases: TGCAGTGCTAGTGCCGGTGGAGGGCCAGATACGCAGTATTTT.

V is TRBV2 and J is TRBJ2-3, with D perhaps matching TRBD1 (5 bases). V dropped 7 bases and J dropped 2 bases, with 13 bases sitting between them. In germline, CDR1 is SNHLY, CDR2 FYNNEI. This CDR3 comprises 14 residues. DNA of the CDR3: TGTGCCAGCATCCCCAGACAGTACACAGATACGCAGTATTTT. This translates into CASIPRQYTDTQYF.

The chain's CDR3 is CASSSNRAQSPLHF. CDR3 coding DNA: TGTGCCAGCAGTTCTAACAGGGCCCAATCACCCCTCCACTTT. The rearrangement joins TRBV6-6 to TRBJ1-6, with D tentatively TRBD1 (6 bases). V was trimmed by 4 bases and J by 10 bases, leaving 14 bases between them. Looked up from germline, CDR1 is MNHNY and CDR2 is SVGAGI (reference sequence). This CDR3 is built from 14 residues.

This clone appeared a single time. The chain has TRBV4-1 and TRBJ1-2, with 8 bases that match TRBD1. This CDR3 comprises 15 residues. Unmatched junction bases numbered 3, after V lost 3 bases and J lost 0 bases. CDR1 MGHRA and CDR2 YSYEKL come from the germline V gene. CDR3 nucleotides: TGCGCCAGCAGCCAGCAGACAGGGGCTAACTATGGCTACACCTTC. Protein: CASSQQTGANYGYTF.

This clone was seen only a few times. V and J are TRBV28 and TRBJ1-5; 9 bases fit TRBD1. CDR1 is MDHEN and CDR2 is SYDVKM in the germline V gene. The J segment lost 0 bases and the V segment lost 6 bases, leaving 3 bases of the junction unmatched. There are 15 residues in the CDR3. The CDR3 DNA sequence: TGTGCCAGCAGAACAGGGGGCGGTAGCAATCAGCCCCAGCATTTT. Translated: CASRTGGGSNQPQHF.

Worth noting for this clone: At one end the junction does not follow the germline gene, possibly because of a read error. The CDR3 DNA is TGTGCCAGCAGCCAACGAACGGGACTAGCGAAAACCGGGGAGCTGTTTTTT. As protein: CASSQRTGLAKTGELFF. The chain has TRBV3-1 (or the pseudogene TRBV3-2) and TRBJ2-2, with 10 bases lining up with TRBD2. Germline CDR1 LGHDT, CDR2 YNNKEL (reference sequence). The length of the CDR3 is 17 residues.

The chain uses TRBV6-6 and TRBJ2-1, with TRBD2 matching 7 bases. Looked up from germline, CDR1 is MNHNY and CDR2 is SVGAGI (reference sequence). This CDR3 is 14 amino acids long. Unmatched junction bases numbered 5, after V lost 6 bases and J lost 3 bases. The CDR3 DNA follows: TGTGCCAGCAGACGGGGGGAGAACTACAATGAGCAGTTCTTC. Amino acid sequence: CASRRGENYNEQFF.

The CDR3 DNA sequence: TGCGCCAGCATGGGGGGAGGTACGCAGTATTTT. Protein sequence: CASMGGGTQYF. The chain couples TRBV5-1 to TRBJ2-3; D perhaps matches TRBD2 (6 bases). The CDR3 spans 11 residues. The germline V gene encodes CDR1 SGHRS and CDR2 YFSETQ. V was cut by 6 bases and J by 8 bases, with 10 bases left in between.